What follows is one TCR beta chain and its context. Its specificity is unknown. From the 5' RACE reads, TCRdb called clonotypes with MiXCR, one entry per CDR3 protein. The data hold more than 600,000 distinct CDR3 sequences, with roughly 20% observed a single time. This CDR3 is 15 amino acids long. Trimming took off 2 bases at V and 5 bases at J, with 13 bases between the two ends. The data are from a study of CD8 T cells in ankylosing spondylitis. Overall study findings and caveats: Disease-linked clones displayed a CD8+ phenotype and appeared relatively rarely in peripheral blood. A motif in TCR beta, a set of fewer than ten highly homologous variants, appeared characteristic of ankylosing spondylitis blood.

Sequencing input: blood, either unsorted or a sorted T cell fraction (not recorded which). The clonotype comes from a male donor with ankylosing spondylitis. J is TRBJ2-4 and V is TRBV12-3 or TRBV12-4; D perhaps matches TRBD1 (5 bases). CDR3 DNA: TGTGCCAGCAGTTTAAGGGTGGGGCGCCAAAACATTCAGTACTTC. Translated, it gives CASSLRVGRQNIQYF.